A single sample is the source of the 22 T cell receptor beta chains below, sequenced in a study of molecular identifiers for immune sequencing clone quantification. MiXCR, run by TCRdb on the PCR reads, gives a single entry per CDR3 protein. The table records about 65,000 distinct CDR3 sequences, around 17% of them present only once. Input material: naive CD8+ T cells from blood, with Jurkat cell RNA spiked in. Sample subset: FACS-sorted CD8+CD4-CCR7+CD45RA+ naive T cells. These receptors all stem from a human donor in good health. Some libraries in this study had Jurkat cell RNA spiked in.

In its sample, this clonotype was seen many times. This chain connects TRBV4-3 to TRBJ2-3; D call uncertain. Per germline, CDR1 LGHNA and CDR2 YSLEER. The CDR3 length is 17 residues. Trimming shortened V by 4 bases and J by 2 bases, and 19 bases separated the two germline ends. The CDR3 nucleotides read TGCGCCAGCAGCCTCATCAGCCCAATACAACTCACAGATACGCAGTATTTT. It yields the protein CASSLISPIQLTDTQYF.

On this clonotype: A much more abundant neighbour one base away suggests this may be a read error. V gene TRBV4-1 combines with J gene TRBJ2-7; weak D call: TRBD1 (5 bases). Germline V gives CDR1 MGHRA, CDR2 YSYEKL. The CDR3 loop spans 15 amino acids. The CDR3 nucleotides are TGCGCCAGCAGCCAAGAATCCGCAGGGCCCTACGGGCAGTACTTC. Its translation: CASSQESAGPYGQYF.

V and J are TRBV2 and TRBJ2-4; TRBD2 aligns across 7 bases. The V segment lost 4 bases and the J segment 6 bases; nucleotides outside the gene matches: 3. Germline V gene lookup returns CDR1 SNHLY and CDR2 FYNNEI. CDR3 length: 13 amino acids. The DNA of the CDR3 is TGTGCCAGCAGTGTTTGGGAGGGAAACATTCAGTACTTC. This gives the protein CASSVWEGNIQYF.

This clonotype was recorded once. The chain recombines TRBV5-1 with TRBJ2-1, with D uncertain. V was clipped by 0 bases and J by 15 bases, with 13 bases between them. The CDR3 runs 12 residues. Germline loops: CDR1 SGHRS, CDR2 YFSETQ. In DNA form, the CDR3 reads TGCGCCAGCAGCTTGGTCGGTGAGCTGCGGTTCTTC. Translation gives CASSLVGELRFF. The full variable domain, its missing parts supplied by reference TRBV5-1 and TRBJ2-1, is KAGVTQTPRYLIKTRGQQVTLSCSPISGHRSVSWYQQTPGQGLQFLFEYFSETQRNKGNFPGRFSGRQFSNSRSEMNVSTLELGDSALYLCASSLVGELRFFGPGTRLTVL.

This clonotype was counted ten times or more. The gene calls are TRBV6-6 and TRBJ2-1; TRBD2 matches at 7 bases. Trimming removed 2 bases from V and 6 bases from J; junction bases left unmatched: 7. The CDR3 contains 15 residues. Germline values: CDR1 MNHNY, CDR2 SVGAGI (reference sequence). The CDR3 DNA reads as TGTGCCAGCAGTTACGTCCTCTCTAGCGGCAATGAGCAGTTCTTC. This gives the protein CASSYVLSSGNEQFF.

Many counts were recorded for this clonotype. This sequence joins TRBV7-9 and TRBJ1-5; D is possibly TRBD1 (5 bases). CDR3 length: 17 amino acids. CDR1 and CDR2 from the germline V gene are SEHNR and FQNEAQ (reference sequence). The V end lost 5 bases, the J end lost 1 base, and 18 bases lay between the germline ends. CDR3 loop: CASSLGPSGGSNQPQHF. The CDR3, as DNA: TGTGCCAGCAGCCTGGGGCCCTCGGGGGGGAGCAATCAGCCCCAGCATTTT.

The chain uses TRBV12-3 or TRBV12-4 and TRBJ2-7; 7 nucleotides match TRBD2. V shed 7 bases and J 3 bases; nucleotides not matched to a gene: 9. The CDR3 is made up of 14 amino acids. CDR3 nucleotides: TGTGCCAGCAATAGAGCGGGAAATTTCTACGAGCAGTACTTC. The encoded protein is CASNRAGNFYEQYF.

This clonotype showed up many times. V usage is TRBV20-1 and J usage is TRBJ1-5; D gene unclear. Trimming removed 3 bases at V and 7 bases at J, with 22 bases between. The CDR3 consists of 16 residues. Germline lookup yields CDR1 DFQATT and CDR2 SNEGSKA (reference sequence). The CDR3 bases are TGCAGTGCTAGTAGGGAGTCGGACTTTCACGGGCAGCCCCAGCATTTT. Protein: CSASRESDFHGQPQHF.

This clonotype was seen a handful of times. The rearrangement links TRBV9 to TRBJ2-3, with D hard to call. Per germline, CDR1 SGDLS and CDR2 YYNGEE. Trimming took off 0 bases at V and 5 bases at J, with 13 bases between the two ends. The CDR3 sequence is 15 residues long. The CDR3 DNA follows: TGTGCCAGCAGCGTAGGTGTTCTAGTCCAAGATACGCAGTATTTT. It codes for CASSVGVLVQDTQYF.

On this clonotype itself: A much larger clone is a single base away; this may be a read error. The rearrangement links TRBV20-1 to TRBJ2-1; tentatively, D is TRBD1 (5 bases). The germline gives CDR1 DFQATT, CDR2 SNEGSKA (reference sequence). The CDR3 totals 14 residues. CDR3 nucleotides: TGCAGTGCTAGAGAGGTAGGGGTCTACAATGAGCGGTTCTTC. Translation: CSAREVGVYNERFF.

As for this clonotype: This may arise from a read error, as a much more abundant clone is one base away. V is TRBV3-1 and J is TRBJ2-7, with TRBD2 matching over 11 bases. The CDR3 sequence is 15 residues long. V lost 4 bases, J lost 5 bases, and 7 bases stayed unmatched. Germline assignment: CDR1 LGHDT and CDR2 YNNKEL (reference sequence). The DNA of the CDR3 is TGTGCCAGCAGCCTAGGGACTAGCGGAGGCCACGAGCAGTACTTC. Translated, it gives CASSLGTSGGHEQYF.

This clonotype was observed a few times. The chain carries TRBV7-9 and TRBJ2-1; 10 bases match TRBD2. Unmatched junction bases numbered 2, after V lost 8 bases and J lost 1 base. Germline loops: CDR1 SEHNR, CDR2 FQNEAQ (reference sequence). The CDR3 consists of 14 residues. Here the CDR3 reads CASLSGGSYNEQFF. The CDR3 DNA is TGTGCCAGCCTTAGCGGGGGGTCCTACAATGAGCAGTTCTTC.

The chain uses TRBV30 and TRBJ2-1, with TRBD2 matching 10 bases. The germline V gene encodes CDR1 GTSNPN and CDR2 SVGIG (reference sequence). The CDR3 has 14 amino acids. J lost 8 bases, V lost 2 bases, and 6 bases had no gene match. CDR3 sequence (DNA): TGTGCCTGGAGTCCACTAGCGGGGACGTATGAGCAGTTCTTC. This encodes CAWSPLAGTYEQFF. The full variable domain, rest sourced from reference TRBV30 and TRBJ2-1, is SQTIHQWPATLVQPVGSPLSLECTVEGTSNPNLYWYRQAAGRGLQLLFYSVGIGQISSEVPQNLSASRPQDRQFILSSKKLLLSDSGFYLCAWSPLAGTYEQFFGPGTRLTVL.

In this sample, this clonotype turned up many times. This rearrangement joins TRBV2 to TRBJ2-5; D is unclear. The CDR3 is made up of 14 amino acids. V lost 4 bases, J lost 2 bases, and 11 bases lay in between. Germline loops: CDR1 SNHLY, CDR2 FYNNEI. The CDR3 nucleotides read TGTGCCAGCAGTGTAAATCAGGAGCAAGAGACCCAGTACTTC. Residues: CASSVNQEQETQYF.

This clonotype was observed many times. The chain employs TRBV11-2 and TRBJ2-7; no firm D call. Germline V gene sequence: CDR1 SGHAT, CDR2 FQNNGV. With 4 bases removed from V and 3 bases from J, the gap between germline ends came to 4 bases. This CDR3 contains 11 residues. This CDR3 reads CASSSIYEQYF. CDR3 DNA sequence: TGTGCCAGCAGCTCGATCTACGAGCAGTACTTC.

The sample holds a few counts of this clonotype. Given a much more abundant clone one base away, this may be a read error. This sequence joins TRBV28 and TRBJ1-5; no reliable D call. In germline, CDR1 is MDHEN, CDR2 SYDVKM. The CDR3 consists of 16 residues. V gave up 2 bases and J gave up 3 bases, with 14 bases separating them. This chain's CDR3 is CASSLRTGYNNQPQHF. The CDR3 DNA sequence: TGTGCCAGCAGTTTACGCACGGGTTATAACAATCAGCCCCAGCATTTT.

This clonotype was observed at least ten times. The chain employs TRBV12-3 or TRBV12-4 and TRBJ1-4; 7 bases are shared with TRBD1. The CDR3 is made up of 14 amino acids. The trim removed 4 bases at V and 2 bases at J, leaving 1 base unmatched. In DNA, the CDR3 is TGTGCCAGCAGTTGGGGACAGACTAATGAAAAACTGTTTTTT. It specifies CASSWGQTNEKLFF.

Many counts were recorded for this clonotype. This chain connects TRBV10-1 to TRBJ2-7; 11 bases fit TRBD2. The ends lost 3 bases at V and 3 bases at J; junction bases unmatched: 1. Germline V gene sequence: CDR1 WNHNN, CDR2 SYGVQD (reference sequence). The CDR3 loop spans 14 amino acids. The CDR3 sequence: CASSEGTSGYEQYF. CDR3 coding DNA: TGCGCCAGCAGTGAAGGGACTAGCGGCTACGAGCAGTACTTC.

This clonotype showed up many times. The chain combines TRBV29-1 with TRBJ1-1; D is unclear. The CDR3 spans 11 residues. Germline V gene lookup returns CDR1 SQVTM and CDR2 ANQGSEA. The CDR3 bases are TGCAGTTTTTCCGGTGGTACTGAAGCTTTCTTT. Protein: CSFSGGTEAFF.

About this clonotype: A much more abundant neighbour one base away suggests this may be a read error. V usage is TRBV7-8 and J usage is TRBJ1-1; TRBD1 is a possible D gene (6 bases). V was clipped by 4 bases and J by 2 bases, with 17 bases between them. The CDR3 is 16 residues long. The germline V gene encodes CDR1 SGHVS and CDR2 FQNEAQ. Written as DNA, the CDR3 is TGTGCCAGCAGCTCCCTGGGGGGGCCCATCAACACTGAAGCTTTCTTT. This codes for CASSSLGGPINTEAFF.

This clonotype was observed at least ten times. This chain joins TRBV13 and TRBJ2-1; D is unresolved. This CDR3 comprises 13 residues. CDR1 is PRHDT, CDR2 FYEKMQ, per germline (reference sequence). V lost 1 base and J lost 8, with 9 bases in between. The CDR3 sequence: CASSLVPRDEQFF. The CDR3 bases are TGTGCCAGCAGCTTAGTTCCGCGCGATGAGCAGTTCTTC.

This clonotype came up many times. CDR3 sequence reads: CSARDETSRYEQYF. The CDR3 DNA reads TGCAGTGCTAGAGACGAGACATCCCGTTACGAGCAGTACTTC. V is TRBV20-1 and J is TRBJ2-7; D is uncertain. The CDR3 length is 14 residues. V was pared by 0 bases and J by 4 bases, with 13 bases between. Germline assignment: CDR1 DFQATT and CDR2 SNEGSKA (reference sequence).